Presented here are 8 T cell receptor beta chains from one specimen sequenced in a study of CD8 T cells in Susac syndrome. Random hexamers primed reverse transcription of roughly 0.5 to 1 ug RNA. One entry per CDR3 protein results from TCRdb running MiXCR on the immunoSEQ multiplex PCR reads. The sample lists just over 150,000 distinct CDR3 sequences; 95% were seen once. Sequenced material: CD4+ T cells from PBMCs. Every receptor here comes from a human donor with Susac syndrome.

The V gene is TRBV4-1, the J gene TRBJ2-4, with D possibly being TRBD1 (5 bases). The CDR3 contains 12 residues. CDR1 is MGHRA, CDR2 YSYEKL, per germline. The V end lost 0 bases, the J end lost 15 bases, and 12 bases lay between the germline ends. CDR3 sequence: CASSQDERQRYF. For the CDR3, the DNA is TGCGCCAGCAGCCAAGATGAGCGACAGCGGTACTTC.

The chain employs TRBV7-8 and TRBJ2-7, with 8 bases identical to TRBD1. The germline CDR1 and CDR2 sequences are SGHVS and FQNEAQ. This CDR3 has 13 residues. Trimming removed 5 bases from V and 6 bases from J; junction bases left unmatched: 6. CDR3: CASSPLDRAEQYF. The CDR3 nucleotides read TGTGCCAGCAGCCCGCTGGACAGGGCCGAGCAGTACTTC. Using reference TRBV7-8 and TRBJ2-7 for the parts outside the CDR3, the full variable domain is GAGVSQSPRYKVAKRGQDVALRCDPISGHVSLFWYQQALGQGPEFLTYFQNEAQLDKSGLPSDRFFAERPEGSVSTLKIQRTQQEDSAVYLCASSPLDRAEQYFGPGTRLTVT.

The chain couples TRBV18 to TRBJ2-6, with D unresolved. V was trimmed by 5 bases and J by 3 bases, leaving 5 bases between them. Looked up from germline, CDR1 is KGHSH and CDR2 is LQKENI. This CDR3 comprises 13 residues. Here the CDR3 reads CASSWGGANVLTF. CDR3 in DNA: TGTGCCAGCTCATGGGGTGGGGCCAACGTCCTGACTTTC.

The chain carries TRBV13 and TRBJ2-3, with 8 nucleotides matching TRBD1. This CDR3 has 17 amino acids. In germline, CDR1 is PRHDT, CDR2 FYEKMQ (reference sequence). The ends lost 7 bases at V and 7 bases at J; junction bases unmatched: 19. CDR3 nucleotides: TGTGCCAGCAACCCTCGCAGAGGACAGGGAGCAAATTATACGCAGTATTTT. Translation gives CASNPRRGQGANYTQYF.

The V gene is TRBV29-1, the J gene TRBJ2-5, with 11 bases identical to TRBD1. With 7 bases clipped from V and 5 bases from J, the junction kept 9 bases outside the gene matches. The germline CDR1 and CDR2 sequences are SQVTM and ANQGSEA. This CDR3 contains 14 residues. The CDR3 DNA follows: TGCAGCGCGAAAAGGACAGGGGGCCACGAGACCCAGTACTTC. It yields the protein CSAKRTGGHETQYF. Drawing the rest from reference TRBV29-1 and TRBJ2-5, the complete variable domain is SAVISQKPSRDICQRGTSLTIQCQVDSQVTMMFWYRQQPGQSLTLIATANQGSEATYESGFVIDKFPISRPNLTFSTLTVSNMSPEDSSIYLCSAKRTGGHETQYFGPGTRLLVL.

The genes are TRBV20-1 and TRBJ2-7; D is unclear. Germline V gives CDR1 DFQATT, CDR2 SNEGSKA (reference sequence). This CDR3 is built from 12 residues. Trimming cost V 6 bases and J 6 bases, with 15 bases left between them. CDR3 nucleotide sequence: TGCAGTGCGAGCCCGAGTCCGGGCGAGCAGTACTTC. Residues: CSASPSPGEQYF.

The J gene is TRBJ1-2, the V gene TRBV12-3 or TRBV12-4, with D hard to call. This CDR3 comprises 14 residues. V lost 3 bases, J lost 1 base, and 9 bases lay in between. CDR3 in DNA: TGTGCCAGCAGTTTGGGATCCCTTAACTATGGCTACACCTTC. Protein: CASSLGSLNYGYTF.

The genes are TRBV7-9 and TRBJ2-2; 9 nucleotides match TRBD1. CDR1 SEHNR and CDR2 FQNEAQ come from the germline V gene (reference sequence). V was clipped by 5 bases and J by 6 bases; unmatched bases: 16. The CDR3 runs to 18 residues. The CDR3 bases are TGTGCCAGCAGCCCCGGGACAGGGCCCGCGCTAGGCTCCGGGGAGCTGTTTTTT. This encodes CASSPGTGPALGSGELFF.